The 30 T cell receptor beta chains reported below all come from one sample, sequenced in a study of cytomegalovirus exposure and HLA in healthy donors. PCR employed 60 Vbeta and 13 Jbeta primers. Only in-frame clones appear in the TCRdb table, and some are missing; sequencing was by immunoSEQ multiplex PCR. The sample includes approximately 150,000 clones, over 60% of them seen just once. Sequenced: PBMCs. The origin of the receptors is a woman aged 18-29 years in good health and CMV-seronegative.

The chain couples TRBV6-5 to TRBJ2-2; 7 nucleotides align to TRBD2. CDR3 length: 14 residues. Germline V gene sequence: CDR1 MNHEY, CDR2 SVGAGI. The V and J ends lost 4 bases and 2 bases, in that order; junction bases with no gene match: 1. The chain's CDR3 is CASSWDYNTGELFF. The CDR3 DNA sequence: TGTGCCAGCAGTTGGGACTATAACACCGGGGAGCTGTTTTTT.

This clone is a singleton in its sample. V and J are TRBV21-1 and TRBJ2-5; the D call of TRBD2 is as the table states it, not checked on the DNA. TRBV21-1 is labeled a pseudogene. The CDR3 runs to 15 residues. The CDR3 coding sequence is TGTGCCAGCAGCAAAGCCTGGCTAGCGGCAGAGACCCAGTACTTC. This translates into CASSKAWLAAETQYF.

This chain connects TRBV19 to TRBJ2-3; D is ambiguous. There are 14 residues in the CDR3. Germline CDR1 and CDR2: LNHDA and SQIVND (reference sequence). The germline V and J ends were trimmed by 4 bases and 0 bases, with 8 bases remaining between them. The CDR3 nucleotides are TGTGCCAGTAGTAACCCAGGCAGCACAGATACGCAGTATTTT. This codes for CASSNPGSTDTQYF.

This chain links TRBV7-6 with TRBJ2-5; D perhaps matches TRBD2 (6 bases). V lost 0 bases and J lost 5, with 16 bases in between. CDR1 is SGHVS, CDR2 FNYEAQ, per germline. The CDR3 totals 16 residues. The CDR3 loop reads CASSLAPGRLGETQYF. CDR3 bases: TGTGCCAGCAGCTTAGCGCCCGGGAGATTGGGGGAGACCCAGTACTTC.

J is TRBJ2-7 and V is TRBV7-6; D perhaps matches TRBD2 (5 bases). The CDR3 has 14 residues. V was trimmed by 4 bases and J by 7 bases, leaving 17 bases between them. Germline V gene lookup returns CDR1 SGHVS and CDR2 FNYEAQ. The CDR3 sequence is CASSSTGFTGEQYF. CDR3 nucleotides: TGTGCCAGCAGCTCTACGGGATTTACGGGGGAGCAGTACTTC. Based on the CDR3 plus reference TRBV7-6 and TRBJ2-7, the full variable domain is GAGVSQSPRYKVTKRGQDVALRCDPISGHVSLYWYRQALGQGPEFLTYFNYEAQQDKSGLPNDRFSAERPEGSISTLTIQRTEQRDSAMYRCASSSTGFTGEQYFGPGTRLTVT.

The V call is TRBV27, the J call TRBJ1-5; TRBD1 agrees at 8 bases. Germline CDR1 is MNHEY and CDR2 is SMNVEV (reference sequence). The CDR3 is made up of 14 amino acids. J was trimmed by 7 bases and V by 6 bases; bases with no gene match: 8. The CDR3 loop reads CASRQGTGVQPQHF. For the CDR3, the DNA is TGTGCCAGCAGACAAGGGACAGGAGTGCAGCCCCAGCATTTT.

This sequence joins TRBV5-4 and TRBJ2-4; TRBD1 matches at 7 bases. This CDR3 has 17 residues. CDR1 is SGHNT, CDR2 YYREEE, per germline (reference sequence). The V segment lost 3 bases and the J segment 2 bases; nucleotides outside the gene matches: 11. The chain's CDR3 is CASSYMSTGITKNIQYF. The DNA for the CDR3 is TGTGCCAGCAGCTACATGTCGACAGGGATAACCAAAAACATTCAGTACTTC.

The V and J genes are TRBV7-8 and TRBJ2-1; TRBD2 agrees at 12 bases. CDR1 is SGHVS, CDR2 FQNEAQ, per germline. This CDR3 has 18 residues. With V trimmed by 1 base and J by 6 bases, 10 bases remained unmatched. The CDR3, as DNA: TGTGCCAGCAGCTTAGTCTTGCTCCTAGCGGGGGGGCCCAATGAGCAGTTCTTC. This sequence encodes CASSLVLLLAGGPNEQFF.

This sequence joins TRBV18 and TRBJ1-4; 7 bases are shared with TRBD1. The CDR3 length is 13 residues. V shed 6 bases and J 5 bases; nucleotides not matched to a gene: 3. The germline V gene encodes CDR1 KGHSH and CDR2 LQKENI. The CDR3 DNA follows: TGTGCCAGCTCGGGACAGAAGAATGAAAAACTGTTTTTT. Its translation: CASSGQKNEKLFF.

The J gene is TRBJ2-3, the V gene TRBV6-5; maybe TRBD2 (5 bases). The CDR3 has 13 residues. The V end lost 5 bases, the J end lost 1 base, and 7 bases lay between the germline ends. Germline V gene lookup returns CDR1 MNHEY and CDR2 SVGAGI. The CDR3 sequence is CASSPRGTDTQYF. CDR3 sequence (DNA): TGTGCCAGCAGTCCGAGGGGCACAGATACGCAGTATTTT.

This clone was seen more than once but under ten times. The chain uses TRBV7-3 and TRBJ2-2; D uncertain. Trimming stripped 2 bases from V and 0 bases from J, with 10 bases between. CDR3 size: 16 residues. Per germline, CDR1 SGHTA and CDR2 FQGTGA. The CDR3 nucleotides read TGTGCCAGCAGCTTACTGCCAACATCGAACACCGGGGAGCTGTTTTTT. Protein sequence: CASSLLPTSNTGELFF.

This clone has just a few counts. V and J are TRBV6-5 and TRBJ2-7; 10 bases are a match to TRBD1. This CDR3 is built from 15 residues. Trimming at V came to 6 bases and at J to 4 bases, leaving 9 bases not matched to a gene. Per germline, CDR1 MNHEY and CDR2 SVGAGI. The CDR3 DNA reads TGTGCCAGCAGCATCGACAGGGGGCCGCCTTACGAGCAGTACTTC. Amino acid sequence: CASSIDRGPPYEQYF.

In this sample, this clone turned up a few times. The CDR3 nucleotides read TGTGCCATCAGCCTACAAGGACTAGGAGGCGCAGATACGCAGTATTTT. It translates to CAISLQGLGGADTQYF. The rearrangement uses TRBV10-3 and TRBJ2-3; 7 bases map to TRBD2. Germline V gives CDR1 ENHRY, CDR2 SYGVKD. This CDR3 spans 16 amino acids. V lost 6 bases and J lost 4; bases outside the gene matches: 13.

This sequence joins TRBV7-2 and TRBJ1-6; unclear D gene. V lost 5 bases, J lost 5 bases, and 13 bases lay in between. CDR3 length equals 15 residues. Germline V gene sequence: CDR1 SGHTA, CDR2 FQGNSA. The CDR3 protein is CASSPRPGDNSPLHF. Written as DNA, the CDR3 is TGTGCCAGCAGCCCACGCCCCGGAGATAATTCACCCCTCCACTTT.

There are a few counts of this clone. This sequence joins TRBV29-1 and TRBJ2-1; TRBD1 might be the D (6 bases). The CDR3 is made up of 14 amino acids. Deletions cut 7 bases from V and 4 bases from J, with 17 bases between. Germline-derived CDR1 and CDR2 are SQVTM and ANQGSEA. Here the CDR3 DNA reads TGCAGCGCCATGCTCGACAGGCAATACAATGAGCAGTTCTTC. Amino acid sequence: CSAMLDRQYNEQFF.

For this clone: One end of the junction is discordant with germline, which a read error may explain. V usage is TRBV28 and J usage is TRBJ1-5, with 8 bases matching TRBD1. The V gene's germline CDR1 is MDHEN and CDR2 SYDVKM. This CDR3 contains 15 residues. The CDR3 protein is CASSFPTGANQPRHF. As DNA, the CDR3 is TGTGCCAGCAGTTTCCCGACAGGGGCCAATCAGCCCCGGCATTTT.

CDR3: CASGRTSGSTDTQYF. DNA of the CDR3: TGTGCCAGCGGCCGGACTAGCGGGAGCACAGATACGCAGTATTTT. The chain combines TRBV7-9 with TRBJ2-3, with TRBD2 matching 11 bases. The CDR3 has 15 residues. Looked up from germline, CDR1 is SEHNR and CDR2 is FQNEAQ (reference sequence). Losses at the gene ends were 8 bases for V and 0 bases for J; bases not matched to a gene: 4. Filled out from reference TRBV7-9 and TRBJ2-3, the complete variable domain reads DTGVSQNPRHKITKRGQNVTFRCDPISEHNRLYWYRQTLGQGPEFLTYFQNEAQLEKSRLLSDRFSAERPKGSFSTLEIQRTEQGDSAMYLCASGRTSGSTDTQYFGPGTRLTVL.

V usage is TRBV6-1 and J usage is TRBJ2-1; 10 bases line up with TRBD2. The junction had 15 bases not matched to a gene; V was cut back by 4 bases and J by 9 bases. The CDR3 is 17 amino acids. From germline, CDR1 is MNHNS and CDR2 SASEGT. CDR3 coding DNA: TGTGCCAGCAGTGCGGCCCGAAGCGGGAGGGCCGGGGTTGAGCAGTTCTTC. This encodes CASSAARSGRAGVEQFF.

The CDR3 loop reads CASSTSGRGHNEQFF. CDR3 nucleotide sequence: TGTGCCAGCAGTACCAGCGGGAGAGGCCACAATGAGCAGTTCTTC. The chain couples TRBV11-3 to TRBJ2-1; 8 bases align to TRBD2. V trimming: 6 bases; J trimming: 5 bases; junction bases outside the gene matches: 9. The CDR3 length is 15 residues. Looked up from germline, CDR1 is SGHNT and CDR2 is YENEEA.

The chain couples TRBV5-1 to TRBJ2-1; 10 nucleotides line up with TRBD2. This CDR3 has 14 amino acids. Germline V gene data show CDR1 as SGHRS and CDR2 as YFSETQ. The J segment lost 9 bases and the V segment lost 0 bases, leaving 3 bases of the junction unmatched. For the CDR3, the DNA is TGCGCCAGCAGCTTGGAAGCGGGAGGGCGTGAGCAGTTCTTC. The encoded protein is CASSLEAGGREQFF.

This chain uses TRBV6-5 with TRBJ1-1; 9 positions agree with TRBD1. CDR3 length equals 14 residues. The ends lost 7 bases at V and 5 bases at J; junction bases unmatched: 8. Germline V CDR1 and CDR2: MNHEY, SVGAGI. The CDR3 coding sequence is TGTGCCAGCACCTTGACAGGGGGAAAAACTGAAGCTTTCTTT. Translating it yields CASTLTGGKTEAFF.

J is TRBJ2-1 and V is TRBV27, with 7 bases aligning to TRBD2. The CDR3 covers 16 residues. The trim removed 5 bases at V and 0 bases at J, leaving 7 bases unmatched. The germline V gene has CDR1 MNHEY and CDR2 SMNVEV (reference sequence). The CDR3 DNA follows: TGTGCCAGCAGTCCCCGGCGGGGGAGCTCCTACAATGAGCAGTTCTTC. Its translation: CASSPRRGSSYNEQFF.

CDR3 sequence (DNA): TGTGCCAGCAGTTTATTCTTGACAGATACGCAGTATTTT. Its protein is CASSLFLTDTQYF. The chain employs TRBV28 and TRBJ2-3; D gene ambiguous. V was clipped by 1 base and J by 3 bases, with 5 bases between them. CDR3 length equals 13 residues. Per germline, CDR1 MDHEN and CDR2 SYDVKM.

On this clone itself: Compared with germline, one end of the junction differs, possibly owing to a read error. The V gene is TRBV19, the J gene TRBJ1-2, with TRBD1 matching over 8 bases. Germline V gene data show CDR1 as LNHDA and CDR2 as SQIVND (reference sequence). The CDR3 runs to 11 residues. The CDR3 region is CAGRQGYGYTF. As DNA, the CDR3 is TGTGCCGGTAGACAGGGGTATGGCTACACCTTC.

V is TRBV29-1 and J is TRBJ1-2; D is unclear. This CDR3 is 13 amino acids long. Trimming shortened V by 6 bases and J by 1 base, and 12 bases separated the two germline ends. Germline CDR1 and CDR2: SQVTM and ANQGSEA. CDR3 sequence (DNA): TGCAGCGTGGTAACAGATAATAACTATGGCTACACCTTC. It codes for CSVVTDNNYGYTF.

This clone is a singleton in its sample. This chain links TRBV7-6 with TRBJ2-2; D is perhaps TRBD2 (5 bases). Trimming removed 1 base at V and 6 bases at J, with 12 bases between. Germline V gene data show CDR1 as SGHVS and CDR2 as FNYEAQ. The CDR3 contains 15 residues. CDR3 residues: CASSLGASPPGELFF. The CDR3 DNA sequence: TGTGCCAGCAGCTTAGGAGCTAGCCCGCCCGGGGAGCTGTTTTTT.

This chain connects TRBV5-5 to TRBJ1-1; TRBD1 is a possible D gene (6 bases). The CDR3 has 15 residues. Germline CDR1 reads SGHKS; CDR2 reads YYEKEE (reference sequence). The germline V and J ends were trimmed by 3 bases and 5 bases, with 17 bases remaining between them. The CDR3 is CASSWVSQGRTEAFF. The CDR3 nucleotides are TGTGCCAGCAGCTGGGTATCGCAGGGGCGAACTGAAGCTTTCTTT.

V is TRBV5-1 and J is TRBJ1-3; D gene uncertain. Germline CDR1 and CDR2: SGHRS and YFSETQ. The CDR3 is 16 residues long. The V end lost 0 bases, the J end lost 1 base, and 11 bases lay between the germline ends. CDR3 coding DNA: TGCGCCAGCAGCTTGGGGCAGTTCGAATCTGGAAACACCATATATTTT. It codes for CASSLGQFESGNTIYF.

The gene calls are TRBV7-2 and TRBJ2-1, with a weak D call TRBD2 (6 bases). The CDR3 is 16 amino acids. Germline CDR1 reads SGHTA; CDR2 reads FQGNSA. V was cut by 4 bases and J by 5 bases, with 18 bases left in between. Here the CDR3 DNA reads TGTGCCAGCAGCTCACAGCCGTGGAGGGGCAACAATGAGCAGTTCTTC. Encoded protein: CASSSQPWRGNNEQFF.

This sequence joins TRBV19 and TRBJ2-7; TRBD1 aligns across 7 bases. The CDR3 is made up of 14 amino acids. Germline loops: CDR1 LNHDA, CDR2 SQIVND (reference sequence). The V gene end was trimmed by 1 base and the J gene end by 1 base; junction bases not matched to a gene: 1. DNA of the CDR3: TGTGCCAGTAGTATAGGACAGGGTTCCTACGAGCAGTACTTC. Protein product: CASSIGQGSYEQYF.